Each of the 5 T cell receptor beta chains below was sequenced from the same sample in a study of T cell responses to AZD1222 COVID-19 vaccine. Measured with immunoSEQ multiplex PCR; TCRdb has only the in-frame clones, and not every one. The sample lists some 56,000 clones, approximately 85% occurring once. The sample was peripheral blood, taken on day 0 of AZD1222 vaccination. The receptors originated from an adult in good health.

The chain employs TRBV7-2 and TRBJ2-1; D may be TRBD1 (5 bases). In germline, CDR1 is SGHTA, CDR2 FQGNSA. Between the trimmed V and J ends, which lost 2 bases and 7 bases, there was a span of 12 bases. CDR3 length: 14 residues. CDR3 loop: CASSLKAGINEQFF. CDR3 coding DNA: TGTGCCAGCAGCTTAAAGGCAGGGATTAATGAGCAGTTCTTC.

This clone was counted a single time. The CDR3 nucleotides read TGTGCCAGCAGCGTAGGGTCCGCTGGCGGGGAGCTGTTTTTT. Translation gives CASSVGSAGGELFF. J is TRBJ2-2 and V is TRBV9; D is unresolved. CDR1 is SGDLS, CDR2 YYNGEE, per germline. V lost 0 bases and J 7 bases, leaving 10 bases between the germline ends. The CDR3 contains 14 residues.

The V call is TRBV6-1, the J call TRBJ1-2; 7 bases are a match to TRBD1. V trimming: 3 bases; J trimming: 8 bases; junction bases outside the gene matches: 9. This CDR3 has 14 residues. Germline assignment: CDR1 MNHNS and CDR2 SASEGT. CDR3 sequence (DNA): TGTGCCAGCAGTGATTCCCGAGACAGGGACGGCTACACCTTC. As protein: CASSDSRDRDGYTF.

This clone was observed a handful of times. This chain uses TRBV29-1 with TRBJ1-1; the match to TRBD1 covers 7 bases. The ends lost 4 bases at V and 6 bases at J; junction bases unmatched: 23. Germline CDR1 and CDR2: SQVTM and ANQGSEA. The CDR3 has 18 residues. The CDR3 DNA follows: TGCAGCGTTGCTACGCACAGGGGATTGTATCGGTCTGTTCCTGAAGCTTTCTTT. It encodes CSVATHRGLYRSVPEAFF.

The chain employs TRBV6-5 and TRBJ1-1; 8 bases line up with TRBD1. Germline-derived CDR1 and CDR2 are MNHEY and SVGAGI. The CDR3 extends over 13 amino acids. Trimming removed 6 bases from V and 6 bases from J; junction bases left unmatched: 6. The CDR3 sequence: CASSGQGGSEAFF. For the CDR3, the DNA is TGTGCCAGCAGCGGACAGGGAGGGTCTGAAGCTTTCTTT.